A selection of T cell receptor beta chains follows, all from one sample in a study of T cells in Graves' hyperthyroidism and ophthalmopathy. Using its own MiXCR run on the multiplex PCR reads, TCRdb lists one record per CDR3 protein. The table lists nearly 750,000 distinct CDR3 sequences, just over 35% of them singletons. The sequencing input was blood. These receptors originate from a woman in her 40s with Graves' hyperthyroidism. The CDR3 runs from the conserved cysteine through the conserved F or W. The D gene is left open where the match is weak. Rows give clone size only sometimes, using once, few, many, or a class for an expanded clone.

D gene	J gene	clone size	V gene	CDR3 protein	CDR3 DNA
TRBD1	TRBJ2-7	.	TRBV5-1	CASSSRGPSYEQYF	TGCGCCAGCTCCTCCAGGGGGCCTTCCTACGAGCAGTACTTC
.	TRBJ2-7	many	TRBV7-8	CASSLAGRIYEQYF	TGTGCCAGCAGCTTAGCTGGACGGATCTACGAGCAGTACTTC
.	TRBJ1-2	many	TRBV25-1	CASSPSGTQVYGYTF	TGTGCCAGCAGCCCTTCCGGGACACAGGTGTATGGCTACACCTTC
TRBD1	TRBJ1-3	many	TRBV19	CASSRTGQFSGNTIYF	TGTGCCAGTAGTAGAACGGGACAGTTCTCTGGAAACACCATATATTTT
TRBD1	TRBJ1-1	many	TRBV25-1	CASTRTGNTEAFF	TGTGCCAGCACTAGGACAGGGAACACTGAAGCTTTCTTT
.	TRBJ2-2	few	TRBV5-4	CASSPPGSWDTGELFF	TGTGCCAGCAGCCCGCCAGGGTCATGGGACACCGGGGAGCTGTTTTTT
.	TRBJ1-3	few	TRBV4-3	CASSQLHLTGNTIYF	TGCGCCAGCAGCCAATTACACCTCACTGGAAACACCATATATTTT
.	TRBJ2-6	few	TRBV10-3	CASNIGVFGANVLTF	TGTGCCAGCAATATAGGGGTCTTCGGGGCCAACGTCCTGACTTTC
TRBD2	TRBJ2-2	.	TRBV2	CASSDPGRGLGEELFF	TGTGCCAGCAGTGATCCAGGGAGGGGACTAGGCGAGGAGCTGTTTTTT
TRBD1	TRBJ1-1	many	TRBV7-9	CASTRTGAEAFF	TGTGCCAGCACCAGAACAGGGGCTGAAGCTTTCTTT
TRBD1	TRBJ1-2	.	TRBV25-1	CASSESGTGGRDGYTF	TGTGCCAGCAGTGAATCCGGGACAGGGGGTAGGGATGGCTACACCTTC